This TCR beta chain is from a study of blood T cell repertoires in COVID-19 (dated by TCRdb to the early 2020s). Study-level background: Collaborator samples came from the United States, Italy and Spain and covered acute and convalescent phases of COVID-19. The repertoires were released in a freely available public database meant as a resource for research on the immune response to SARS-CoV-2. Where available, HLA class I and class II types were obtained from metadata supplied by the sample provider rather than from assay-based typing. Nearly every sample came with metadata listing a de-identified subject ID, COVID-19 status, age in years and sex. Subjects who had been exposed to COVID-19, were actively infected with it, or had recovered from it provided the deeply sampled blood TCRbeta repertoires that made up the dataset. The material from the prospective study consisted of cDNA or gDNA derived from T cells, B-cell-depleted T cells, or PBMCs. The samples were drawn from two sources: the first 160 participants of the ongoing ImmuneRACE study, and approximately 1,300 subjects contributed by 6 global collaborators. The investigation overall reported the following: The amount of clinical and demographic metadata varied by source and participant and was provided uncurated.

For this clone: This receptor's antigen is unknown. No clone much larger than this one lies a single base away; base qualities are absent.

TCRbeta CDR3 regions were amplified from genomic DNA by means of the immunoSEQ Assay, a bias-controlled multiplex PCR. In the source study's methods: The number of nucleated cells in each sample was estimated by amplification of reference gene primers within the assay. Sequence reads were collapsed and filtered to measure the absolute abundance of every unique TCRbeta CDR3 rearrangement. Productive Simpson clonality was computed per sample as the square root of Simpson's diversity index over productive rearrangements. This immuneACCESS table, as held by TCRdb, lists in-frame sequences with V and J called but not all clones. Of the missing ones, under half trace to an unresolved V gene in checked studies; the others have no known cause. V and J calls and clone size are as listed in that table; D and trimming were resolved from the DNA. The sample profile shows 82,000 or so clones; approximately 90% of them were found once. The top ten hold 0.95% to 1.5% of the sample.

In the prospective study, participants were roughly 18 to 90 years old, resided in about two dozen geographic areas of the United States, and were enrolled through a virtual design. In the prospective study, cohorts were assigned on the basis of participant-reported clinical history obtained from a screening survey and a study questionnaire. In the prospective study, whole blood, serum and a nasopharyngeal or oropharyngeal swab were collected from each participant by mobile phlebotomists. Additional blood draws and questionnaires over an approximately 2-month period could optionally be provided by prospective study participants. Blood samples from the prospective study were shipped frozen or at room temperature prior to DNA extraction. V is cut by 4 bases and J by 2 bases, and the space between the germline ends is 15 bases. CDR1 SQVTM and CDR2 ANQGSEA were looked up in the germline V gene. The CDR3 contains 14 residues, cysteine and phenylalanine counted. Only the CDR3 portion is preserved as DNA: 42 bases, with reading frame beginning at the first base.

The chain was built from TRBV29-1 and TRBJ2-7; the D region possibly corresponds to TRBD1 (6 bases align). This sequence originates from a woman aged 45-60 years with acute COVID-19. The sequencing input was PBMCs or T cells enriched from blood (not recorded which). In nucleotides, the sequence is TGCAGCGTTGTTAGGCAGGGGCTAACCTACGAGCAGTACTTC. Its protein reads: CSVVRQGLTYEQYF.